This T cell receptor beta chain was profiled in a study of blood T cells in healthy people across ages. Trimming stripped 3 bases from V and 3 bases from J, with 12 bases between. Germline V gene data show CDR1 as LGHNT and CDR2 as FRNRAP. The CDR3 loop spans 15 amino acids. Together with a sample-barcoded 5' primer, a J-beta primer mix was included in a second PCR lasting roughly 7 to 11 cycles. TCRdb analysed the 5' RACE reads with MiXCR anew, one entry per CDR3 protein. The sample yields some 1.5 million distinct CDR3 sequences, roughly 27% seen once. The sequence came from a woman aged 25 to 39 in good health. The rearrangement joins TRBV12-5 to TRBJ1-5; D not certain. The sample taken for sequencing was blood. CDR3: CASGLDISYNQPQHF. CDR3 coding DNA: TGTGCTAGTGGTTTAGACATATCGTACAATCAGCCCCAGCATTTT.